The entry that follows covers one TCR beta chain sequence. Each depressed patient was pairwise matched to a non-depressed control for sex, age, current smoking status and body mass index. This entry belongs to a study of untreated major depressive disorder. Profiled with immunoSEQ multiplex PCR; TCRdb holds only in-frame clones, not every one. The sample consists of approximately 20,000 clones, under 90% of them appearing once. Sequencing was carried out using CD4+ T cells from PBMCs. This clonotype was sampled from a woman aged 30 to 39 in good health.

The CDR3: CASSLGETAEQFF. The CDR3 DNA sequence: TGTGCCAGCAGCTTAGGTGAGACGGCAGAGCAGTTCTTC. The chain joins TRBV7-9 to TRBJ2-1; D gene uncertain. V was cut by 1 base and J by 10 bases, with 11 bases left in between. The germline gives CDR1 SEHNR, CDR2 FQNEAQ (reference sequence). The CDR3 contains 13 residues.